Following are 11 T cell receptor beta chains from one sample sequenced in a study of blood T cell repertoires in COVID-19. The protocol was immunoSEQ multiplex PCR, while the TCRdb copy is restricted to in-frame clones and leaves out a portion. The repertoire has 60,000 to 90,000 clones, 75% to 90% of them found once; the top ten carry 15% to 20%. Specimen: peripheral blood. These receptors were obtained from a human donor in a cohort sampled during active COVID-19.

This chain links TRBV3-1 (or the pseudogene TRBV3-2) with TRBJ2-1, with D possibly being TRBD2 (5 bases). The germline V gene has CDR1 LGHDT and CDR2 YNNKEL (reference sequence). The CDR3 sequence is 18 residues long. V was clipped by 0 bases and J by 2 bases, with 17 bases between them. The CDR3 sequence: CASSQDKASPPPYNEQFF. The CDR3 DNA sequence: TGTGCCAGCAGCCAAGATAAGGCTAGCCCTCCACCCTACAATGAGCAGTTCTTC.

The chain recombines TRBV18 with TRBJ1-5, with 8 bases lining up with TRBD1. With 4 bases clipped from V and 0 bases from J, the junction kept 5 bases outside the gene matches. CDR1 and CDR2 (germline): KGHSH, LQKENI. CDR3 size: 16 residues. The CDR3 DNA reads as TGTGCCAGCTCACTGGGACAGGTTACTAGCAATCAGCCCCAGCATTTT. Encoded protein: CASSLGQVTSNQPQHF.

V gene TRBV4-3 combines with J gene TRBJ1-2, with D perhaps TRBD1 (5 bases). The CDR3 covers 13 residues. V lost 6 bases and J 5 bases, leaving 13 bases between the germline ends. The V gene's germline CDR1 is LGHNA and CDR2 YSLEER. CDR3 nucleotide sequence: TGCGCCAGCAGGGGGCTGGGAACTTATGGCTACACCTTC. Encoded protein: CASRGLGTYGYTF.

The chain joins TRBV12-5 to TRBJ1-2; D is perhaps TRBD1 (6 bases). Germline CDR1 and CDR2: LGHNT and FRNRAP. Trimming left V 6 bases short and J 4 bases short, with 15 bases between. This CDR3 is built from 14 residues. This CDR3 reads CASGWGDRSYGYTF. CDR3 nucleotide sequence: TGTGCTAGTGGCTGGGGCGACAGGAGCTATGGCTACACCTTC.

This chain joins TRBV2 and TRBJ2-5; perhaps TRBD2 as D (6 bases). The ends were cut back, 6 bases at V and 2 bases at J, with 16 bases in the middle. Germline CDR1 SNHLY, CDR2 FYNNEI. The CDR3 contains 15 residues. For the CDR3, the DNA is TGTGCCAGCAGACTCGGGACTGGGTCGCAAGAGACCCAGTACTTC. Protein product: CASRLGTGSQETQYF.

The chain carries TRBV28 and TRBJ2-7; 12 positions match TRBD2. CDR3 length: 16 amino acids. V lost 6 bases, J lost 0 bases, and 6 bases stayed unmatched. The germline V gene encodes CDR1 MDHEN and CDR2 SYDVKM. The CDR3: CASRTRLAGVSYEQYF. The CDR3 nucleotides read TGTGCCAGCAGAACCCGACTAGCGGGGGTCTCCTACGAGCAGTACTTC.

The chain carries TRBV4-2 and TRBJ2-1, with D possibly matching TRBD1 (6 bases). The germline gives CDR1 LGHNA, CDR2 YNFKEQ. V was pared by 4 bases and J by 6 bases, with 10 bases between. CDR3 length equals 13 residues. CDR3 in DNA: TGTGCCAGCAGCCCTACAGGGCGCAATGAGCAGTTCTTC. Encoded protein: CASSPTGRNEQFF.

The chain uses TRBV28 and TRBJ1-5, with D uncertain. Germline-derived CDR1 and CDR2 are MDHEN and SYDVKM. The CDR3 length is 15 residues. V gave up 7 bases and J gave up 2 bases, with 15 bases separating them. CDR3 bases: TGTGCCAGCATCCCCGATACCAGTGGCAATCAGCCCCAGCATTTT. Amino acid sequence: CASIPDTSGNQPQHF.

The chain is built from TRBV14 and TRBJ2-1, with 9 bases aligning to TRBD2. The length of the CDR3 is 17 residues. Losses at the gene ends were 5 bases for V and 2 bases for J; bases not matched to a gene: 10. In germline, CDR1 is SGHDN, CDR2 FVKESK. This CDR3 is CASSAGSGRGPYNEQFF. DNA of the CDR3: TGTGCCAGCAGCGCGGGTAGCGGGAGAGGGCCCTACAATGAGCAGTTCTTC.

This clone has just one count. The rearrangement uses TRBV7-3 and TRBJ2-5; D is perhaps TRBD2 (5 bases). CDR1 is SGHTA and CDR2 is FQGTGA in the germline V gene. CDR3 size: 14 residues. V was clipped by 3 bases and J by 2 bases, with 10 bases between them. The CDR3 DNA sequence: TGTGCCAGCAGCTTTGGACTGGGACAAGAGACCCAGTACTTC. It translates to CASSFGLGQETQYF.

The chain uses TRBV7-9 and TRBJ2-7; 12 bases match TRBD1. The V segment lost 4 bases and the J segment 6 bases; nucleotides outside the gene matches: 4. Germline V lookup: CDR1 SEHNR, CDR2 FQNEAQ (reference sequence). The CDR3 has 14 residues. For the CDR3, the DNA is TGTGCCAGCAGCTGGGGACAGGGGGCTCTCGAGCAGTACTTC. Its protein product is CASSWGQGALEQYF.